This TCR beta chain was captured by sequencing in a study of blood T cell repertoires in COVID-19. About the research overall: Samples representing acute and convalescent COVID-19 were sourced from the United States, Italy and Spain. The analysed material was cDNA or gDNA that came from T cells, B-cell-depleted T cells, or PBMCs.

Original analysis: By means of reference gene primer amplification, nucleated cell counts were estimated. TCRdb's table, derived via immunoSEQ multiplex PCR, lists solely in-frame clones and lacks some. Clone size and the V and J calls come from that table; the DNA yielded D and trimming. The sample gives approximately 53,000 clones, 90% of which show up once; roughly 10% is in the top ten. There are 15 residues in the CDR3. V was clipped by 5 bases and J by 0 bases; unmatched bases: 2. The V gene's germline CDR1 is LNHDA and CDR2 SQIVND (reference sequence). The clonotype was recovered from a woman over 75 with acute or convalescent COVID-19. V and J are TRBV19 and TRBJ2-2, with 8 bases that match TRBD2. Sequencing input: peripheral blood. The CDR3 here is CASSQAGANTGELFF. CDR3 bases: TGTGCCAGTAGTCAAGCGGGGGCGAACACCGGGGAGCTGTTTTTT.